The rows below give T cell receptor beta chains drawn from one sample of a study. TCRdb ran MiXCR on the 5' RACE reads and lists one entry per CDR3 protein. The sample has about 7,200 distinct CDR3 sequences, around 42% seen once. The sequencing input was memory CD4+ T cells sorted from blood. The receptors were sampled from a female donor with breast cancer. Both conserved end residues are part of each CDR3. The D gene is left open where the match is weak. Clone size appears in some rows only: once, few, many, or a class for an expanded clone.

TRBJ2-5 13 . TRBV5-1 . TGCGCCAGCAGCTCGGGGACCCAAGAGACCCAGTACTTC CASSSGTQETQYF
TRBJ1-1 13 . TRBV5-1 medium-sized TGCGCCAGCAGGCTGATGTTGAACACTGAAGCTTTCTTT CASRLMLNTEAFF
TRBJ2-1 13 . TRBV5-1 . TGCGCCAGCAGCTTCAATCGGGGTAACGAGCAGTTCTTC CASSFNRGNEQFF
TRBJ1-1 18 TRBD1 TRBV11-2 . TGTGCCAGCAGGCCAATCCCAAAAGGGGGCACACAGAACACTGAAGCTTTCTTT CASRPIPKGGTQNTEAFF
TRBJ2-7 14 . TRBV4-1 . TGCGCCAGCAGCCACCTGACAGGTACCTACGAGCAGTACTTC CASSHLTGTYEQYF
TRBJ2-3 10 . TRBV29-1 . TGCAGCGTTGAAGAATATACGCAGTATTTT CSVEEYTQYF
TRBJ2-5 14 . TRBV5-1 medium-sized TGCGCCAGCAGCTTGGAGGGTCGGCAAGAGACCCAGTACTTC CASSLEGRQETQYF
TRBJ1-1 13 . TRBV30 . TGTGCCTGGAGTGTACTGGTGAACACTGAAGCTTTCTTT CAWSVLVNTEAFF
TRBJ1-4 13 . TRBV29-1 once TGCAGCGTTGAGGCAGCACTAAATGAAAAACTGTTTTTT CSVEAALNEKLFF
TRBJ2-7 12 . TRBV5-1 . TGCGCCAGCATCATACAGACCTACGAGCAGTACTTC CASIIQTYEQYF
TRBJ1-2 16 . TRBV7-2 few TGTGCCAGCAGCTGGGGGTCAGGGACCGCGCTCTATGGCTACACCTTC CASSWGSGTALYGYTF
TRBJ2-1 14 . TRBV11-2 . TGTGCCAGCAGCTTGATCCGGGCCGACAATGAGCAGTTCTTC CASSLIRADNEQFF